A selection of T cell receptor beta chains follows, all from one sample in a study of cytomegalovirus exposure and HLA in healthy donors. Produced via immunoSEQ multiplex PCR; TCRdb's table is partial and in-frame only. The sample holds approximately 160,000 clones, roughly 72% seen once. Sequenced: PBMCs. Receptor source: a woman aged 40 to 55 in good health and CMV-seronegative. Both conserved end residues are part of each CDR3. The D gene is left open where the match is weak. Only some rows state a clone size, as once, few, many or a class for expanded clones.

.	TRBD1	TRBJ2-2	TRBV7-9	CASSSGQGKAGELFF	TGTGCCAGCAGCTCGGGACAGGGGAAGGCCGGGGAGCTGTTTTTT
.	TRBD1	TRBJ1-1	TRBV28	CASSPGQGHTEAFF	TGTGCCAGCAGTCCGGGACAGGGGCACACTGAAGCTTTCTTT
.	TRBD1	TRBJ2-5	TRBV6-5	CASSRDRQETQYF	TGTGCCAGCAGTAGGGACAGGCAAGAGACCCAGTACTTC
.	.	TRBJ2-5	TRBV5-6	CASSLWASAVETQYF	TGTGCCAGCAGCTTGTGGGCGTCCGCTGTGGAGACCCAGTACTTC
.	TRBD1	TRBJ1-1	TRBV27	CASRKRTGANTEAFF	TGTGCCAGCAGAAAAAGGACAGGGGCGAACACTGAAGCTTTCTTT
.	.	TRBJ1-3	TRBV30	CAWSVLGPSGNTIYF	TGTGCCTGGAGTGTACTAGGGCCCTCTGGAAACACCATATATTTT
few	.	TRBJ2-5	TRBV15	CATSRDLGVETQYF	TGTGCCACCAGCAGAGACCTAGGGGTAGAGACCCAGTACTTC
.	TRBD2	TRBJ2-1	TRBV5-1	CASSLTDGLAGYNEQFF	TGCGCCAGCAGCCTCACTGATGGACTAGCCGGCTACAATGAGCAGTTCTTC
.	.	TRBJ2-2	TRBV14	CASSPRVGTGELFF	TGTGCCAGCAGCCCCAGGGTTGGCACCGGGGAGCTGTTTTTT
.	.	TRBJ2-2	TRBV10-3	CAMGPGTGELFF	TGTGCCATGGGTCCGGGTACCGGGGAGCTGTTTTTT
.	TRBD1	TRBJ1-5	TRBV19	CASTLDRGQPQHF	TGTGCCAGTACCCTGGACAGGGGCCAGCCCCAGCATTTT
.	TRBD1	TRBJ1-2	TRBV19	CASSYDRDYGYTF	TGTGCCAGTAGTTATGACAGGGACTATGGCTACACCTTC
few	.	TRBJ1-2	TRBV30	CAWSVQGTYGYTF	TGTGCCTGGAGTGTACAGGGAACCTATGGCTACACCTTC
.	TRBD2	TRBJ2-3	TRBV2	CASTWRERGDTQYF	TGTGCCAGCACATGGCGGGAGCGAGGTGATACGCAGTATTTT
.	.	TRBJ2-1	TRBV25-1	CASSEPGRTYNEQFF	TGTGCCAGCAGTGAACCGGGGAGAACCTACAATGAGCAGTTCTTC
once	.	TRBJ2-5	TRBV7-9	CASSTGETQYF	TGTGCCAGCAGCACAGGAGAGACCCAGTACTTC
.	TRBD1	TRBJ2-7	TRBV5-4	CASRNGTGDSYEQYF	TGTGCCAGCAGGAATGGGACAGGGGATTCTTACGAGCAGTACTTC
.	TRBD1	TRBJ1-1	TRBV30	CAWSPDRGAEAFF	TGTGCCTGGAGTCCCGACAGGGGGGCTGAAGCTTTCTTT
.	.	TRBJ1-1	TRBV6-4	CASSDDPGGAAFF	TGTGCCAGCAGTGATGACCCTGGGGGGGCAGCTTTCTTT
.	.	TRBJ1-4	TRBV7-9	CASSLDIAGNEKLFF	TGTGCCAGCAGCTTAGACATAGCTGGAAATGAAAAACTGTTTTTT
.	.	TRBJ2-7	TRBV6-5	CASSRGSGEQYF	TGTGCCAGCAGTCGTGGGTCGGGGGAGCAGTACTTC
.	.	TRBJ2-3	TRBV7-3	CASSLTVLQGTDTQYF	TGTGCCAGCAGCTTAACGGTCTTACAGGGCACAGATACGCAGTATTTT
.	TRBD1	TRBJ1-5	TRBV4-1	CASSQDAGTDNQPQHF	TGCGCCAGCAGCCAAGACGCCGGGACAGACAATCAGCCCCAGCATTTT
.	TRBD2	TRBJ2-1	TRBV9	CASSPFGAGGPNEQFF	TGTGCCAGCAGCCCCTTCGGAGCGGGAGGGCCCAATGAGCAGTTCTTC
.	TRBD2	TRBJ2-7	TRBV7-8	CASSLERVAGVYEQYF	TGTGCCAGCAGCTTAGAGCGGGTAGCGGGAGTCTACGAGCAGTACTTC
.	.	TRBJ1-1	TRBV6-1	CASSEAVQSNTEAFF	TGTGCCAGCAGTGAAGCGGTACAGAGTAACACTGAAGCTTTCTTT
.	.	TRBJ2-3	TRBV4-2	CASSQELQGTDTQYF	TGTGCCAGCAGCCAAGAGCTACAGGGCACAGATACGCAGTATTTT
.	.	TRBJ2-7	TRBV18	CASSPGVGGVYEQYF	TGTGCCAGCTCACCAGGAGTTGGAGGGGTCTACGAGCAGTACTTC
.	TRBD2	TRBJ2-5	TRBV30	CAWRLAGGLETQYF	TGTGCCTGGAGACTAGCGGGAGGTTTAGAGACCCAGTACTTC
.	.	TRBJ2-1	TRBV11-3	CASSPLFSNEQFF	TGTGCCAGCAGCCCTCTTTTTTCCAATGAGCAGTTCTTC
.	.	TRBJ1-1	TRBV11-3	CASRKQGSETEAFF	TGTGCCAGCAGAAAACAGGGTTCGGAAACTGAAGCTTTCTTT
once	.	TRBJ2-7	TRBV7-8	CASSFRQRETDEQYF	TGTGCCAGCAGCTTCCGGCAACGGGAGACGGACGAGCAGTACTTC
.	TRBD1	TRBJ1-2	TRBV5-1	CASSSTGVDGYTF	TGCGCCAGCAGCTCCACAGGGGTCGATGGCTACACCTTC
.	TRBD1	TRBJ1-2	TRBV5-8	CASLFPGGYGYTF	TGTGCCAGTTTATTCCCAGGGGGATATGGCTACACCTTC
.	TRBD2	TRBJ2-2	TRBV7-2	CASSLSSGRFGTGELFF	TGTGCCAGCAGCTTATCCAGCGGGAGATTTGGCACCGGGGAGCTGTTTTTT
.	.	TRBJ2-1	TRBV5-1	CASSTGLQSSYNEQFF	TGCGCCAGCAGCACGGGACTCCAGAGCTCCTACAATGAGCAGTTCTTC
.	.	TRBJ1-1	TRBV5-1	CASSLQENTEAFF	TGCGCCAGCAGCTTGCAGGAGAACACTGAAGCTTTCTTT
.	.	TRBJ1-1	TRBV28	CASSLEGGSAEAFF	TGTGCCAGCAGTTTAGAAGGGGGTAGTGCTGAAGCTTTCTTT
few	.	TRBJ1-2	TRBV25-1	CASSRDFKGQPREGYTF	TGTGCCAGCAGTAGAGATTTTAAAGGACAGCCCCGGGAAGGCTACACCTTC
.	.	TRBJ2-3	TRBV9	CASSVEGVGGPDTQYF	TGTGCCAGCAGCGTAGAAGGGGTGGGGGGGCCAGATACGCAGTATTTT
.	.	TRBJ2-7	TRBV6-5	CASSYGGRAYEQYF	TGTGCCAGCAGTTACGGGGGCAGGGCCTACGAGCAGTACTTC
once	.	TRBJ2-7	TRBV11-2	CASSFSGGYEQYF	TGTGCCAGCAGCTTTTCCGGGGGCTACGAGCAGTACTTC
.	.	TRBJ1-3	TRBV2	CASSELGGLAGNTIYF	TGTGCCAGCAGTGAACTGGGGGGGTTGGCTGGAAACACCATATATTTT
.	TRBD2	TRBJ2-5	TRBV7-8	CASSLGKGHAGGSETQYF	TGTGCCAGCAGCTTAGGAAAGGGCCACGCGGGAGGCTCAGAGACCCAGTACTTC
once	.	TRBJ1-2	TRBV7-3	CASSPTSGGGYTF	TGTGCCAGCAGCCCGACCTCGGGAGGAGGCTACACCTTC
.	TRBD1	TRBJ1-2	TRBV4-1	CASSQDRTGGNYGYTF	TGCGCCAGCAGCCAAGATCGGACAGGGGGGAACTATGGCTACACCTTC
.	.	TRBJ2-5	TRBV19	CASKARVYQETQYF	TGTGCCAGTAAAGCTCGAGTGTACCAAGAGACCCAGTACTTC
few	.	TRBJ1-2	TRBV4-1	CASSQDRAAGAGGYTF	TGCGCCAGCAGCCAAGACCGCGCGGCGGGGGCGGGTGGCTACACCTTC
.	.	TRBJ2-7	TRBV5-1	CASSSGLRGKTYEQYF	TGCGCCAGCAGCTCGGGTCTCAGGGGTAAGACCTACGAGCAGTACTTC